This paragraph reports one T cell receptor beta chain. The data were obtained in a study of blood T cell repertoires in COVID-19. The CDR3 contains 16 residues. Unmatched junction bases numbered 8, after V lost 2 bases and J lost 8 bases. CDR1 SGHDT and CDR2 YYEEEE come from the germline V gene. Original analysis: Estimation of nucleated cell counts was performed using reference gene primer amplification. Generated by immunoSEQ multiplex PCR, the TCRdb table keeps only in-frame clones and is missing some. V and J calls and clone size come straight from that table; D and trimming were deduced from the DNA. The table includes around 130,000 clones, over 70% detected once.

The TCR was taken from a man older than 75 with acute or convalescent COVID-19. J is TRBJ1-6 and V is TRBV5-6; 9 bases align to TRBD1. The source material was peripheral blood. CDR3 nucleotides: TGTGCCAGCAGCTTCGGGGACAGGGCTCTTTATTCACCCCTCCACTTT. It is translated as CASSFGDRALYSPLHF.